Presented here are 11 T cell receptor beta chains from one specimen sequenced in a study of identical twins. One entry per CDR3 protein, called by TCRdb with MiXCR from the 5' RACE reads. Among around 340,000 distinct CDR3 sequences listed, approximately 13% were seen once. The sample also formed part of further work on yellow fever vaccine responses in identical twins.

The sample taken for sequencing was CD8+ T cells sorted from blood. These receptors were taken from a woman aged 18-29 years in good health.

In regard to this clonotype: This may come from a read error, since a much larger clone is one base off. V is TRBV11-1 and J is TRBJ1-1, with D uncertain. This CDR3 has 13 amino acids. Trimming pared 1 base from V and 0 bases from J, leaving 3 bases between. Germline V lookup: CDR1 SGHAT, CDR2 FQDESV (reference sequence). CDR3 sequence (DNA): TGTGCCAGCAGCTTAGATATGAACACTGAAGCTTTCTTT. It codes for CASSLDMNTEAFF.

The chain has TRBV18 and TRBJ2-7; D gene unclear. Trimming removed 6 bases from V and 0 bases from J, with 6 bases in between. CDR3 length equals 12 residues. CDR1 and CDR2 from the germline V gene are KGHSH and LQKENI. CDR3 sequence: CASSSSSYEQYV. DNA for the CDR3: TGTGCCAGCTCCTCGAGCTCCTACGAGCAGTACGTC.

The DNA for the CDR3 is TGTGCCATCAGTGAGTCTAAGACAGTGCCGAACTATGGCTACACCTTC. Its translation is CAISESKTVPNYGYTF. V usage is TRBV10-3 and J usage is TRBJ1-2; D possibly corresponds to TRBD1 (5 bases). This CDR3 is 16 amino acids long. CDR1 and CDR2 from the germline V gene are ENHRY and SYGVKD. V lost 0 bases and J 2 bases, leaving 13 bases between the germline ends.

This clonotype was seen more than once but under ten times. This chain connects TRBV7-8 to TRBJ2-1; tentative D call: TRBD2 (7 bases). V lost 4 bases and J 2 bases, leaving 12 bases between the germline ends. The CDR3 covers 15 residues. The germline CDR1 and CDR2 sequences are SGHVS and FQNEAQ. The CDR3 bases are TGTGCCAGCAGCTACAGGGAGGGACCCTACAATGAGCAGTTCTTC. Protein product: CASSYREGPYNEQFF.

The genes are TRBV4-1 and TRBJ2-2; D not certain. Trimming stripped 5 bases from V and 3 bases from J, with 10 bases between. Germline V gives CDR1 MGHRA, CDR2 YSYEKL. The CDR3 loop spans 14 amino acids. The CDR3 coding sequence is TGCGCCAGCAGCAAAGGACCGTACACCGGGGAGCTGTTTTTT. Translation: CASSKGPYTGELFF.

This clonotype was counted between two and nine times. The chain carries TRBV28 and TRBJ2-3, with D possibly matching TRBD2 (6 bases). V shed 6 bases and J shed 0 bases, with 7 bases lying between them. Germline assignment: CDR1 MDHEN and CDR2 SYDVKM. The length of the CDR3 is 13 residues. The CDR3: CASRRESTDTQYF. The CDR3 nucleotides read TGTGCCAGCAGGCGGGAAAGCACAGATACGCAGTATTTT.

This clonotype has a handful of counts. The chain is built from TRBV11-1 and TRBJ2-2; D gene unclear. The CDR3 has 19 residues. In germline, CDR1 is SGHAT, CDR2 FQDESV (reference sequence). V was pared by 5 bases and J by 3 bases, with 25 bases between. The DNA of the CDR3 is TGTGCCAGCAGCCCACCTTTCCGAGTTGAACCCGAGGACACCGGGGAGCTGTTTTTT. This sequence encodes CASSPPFRVEPEDTGELFF.

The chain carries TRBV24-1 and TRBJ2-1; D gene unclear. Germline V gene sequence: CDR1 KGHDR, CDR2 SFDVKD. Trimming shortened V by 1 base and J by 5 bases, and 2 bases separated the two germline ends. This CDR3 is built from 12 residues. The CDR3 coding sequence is TGTGCCACCAGTGATTTCGACAATGAGCAGTTCTTC. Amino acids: CATSDFDNEQFF.

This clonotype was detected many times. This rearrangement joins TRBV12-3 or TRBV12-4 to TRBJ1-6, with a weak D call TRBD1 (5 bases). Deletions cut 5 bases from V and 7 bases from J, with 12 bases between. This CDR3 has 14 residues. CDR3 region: CASSLTGPNSPLHF. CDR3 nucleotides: TGTGCCAGCAGTCTTACAGGACCAAATTCACCCCTCCACTTT.

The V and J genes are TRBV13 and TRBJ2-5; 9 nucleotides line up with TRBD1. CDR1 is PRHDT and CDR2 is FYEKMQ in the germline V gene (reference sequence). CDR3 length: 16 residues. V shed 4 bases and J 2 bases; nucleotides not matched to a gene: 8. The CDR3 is CASSSQGQGLQETQYF. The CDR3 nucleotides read TGTGCCAGCAGCTCTCAGGGACAGGGTCTACAAGAGACCCAGTACTTC. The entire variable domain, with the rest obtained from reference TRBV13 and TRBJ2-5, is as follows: AAGVIQSPRHLIKEKRETATLKCYPIPRHDTVYWYQQGPGQDPQFLISFYEKMQSDKGSIPDRFSAQQFSDYHSELNMSSLELGDSALYFCASSSQGQGLQETQYFGPGTRLLVL.

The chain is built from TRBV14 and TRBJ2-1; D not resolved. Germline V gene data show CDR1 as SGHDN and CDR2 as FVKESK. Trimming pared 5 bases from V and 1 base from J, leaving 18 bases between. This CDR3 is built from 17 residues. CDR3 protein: CASSYSEFQTSYNEQFF. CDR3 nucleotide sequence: TGTGCCAGCAGCTACTCGGAATTCCAGACTTCCTACAATGAGCAGTTCTTC. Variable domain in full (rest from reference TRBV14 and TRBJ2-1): EAGVTQFPSHSVIEKGQTVTLRCDPISGHDNLYWYRRVMGKEIKFLLHFVKESKQDESGMPNNRFLAERTGGTYSTLKVQPAELEDSGVYFCASSYSEFQTSYNEQFFGPGTRLTVL.